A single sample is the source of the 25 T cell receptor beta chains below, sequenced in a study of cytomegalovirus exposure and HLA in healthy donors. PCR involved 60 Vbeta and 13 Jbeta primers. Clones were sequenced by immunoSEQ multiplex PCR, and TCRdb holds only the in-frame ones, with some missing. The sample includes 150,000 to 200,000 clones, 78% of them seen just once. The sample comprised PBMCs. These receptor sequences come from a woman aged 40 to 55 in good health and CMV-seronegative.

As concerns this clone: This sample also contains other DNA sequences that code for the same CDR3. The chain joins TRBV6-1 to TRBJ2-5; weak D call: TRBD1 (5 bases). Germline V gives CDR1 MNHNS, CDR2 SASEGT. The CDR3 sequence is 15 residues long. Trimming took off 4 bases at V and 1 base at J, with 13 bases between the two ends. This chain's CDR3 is CASSGKDKIQETQYF. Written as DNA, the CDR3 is TGTGCCAGCAGTGGCAAGGACAAGATCCAAGAGACCCAGTACTTC.

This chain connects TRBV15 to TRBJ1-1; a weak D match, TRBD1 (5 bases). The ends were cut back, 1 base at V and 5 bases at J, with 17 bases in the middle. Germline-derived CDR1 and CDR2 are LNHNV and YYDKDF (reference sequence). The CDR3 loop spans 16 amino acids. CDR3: CATSRGGGRGVTEAFF. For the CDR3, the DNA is TGTGCCACCAGCAGAGGGGGAGGTCGGGGCGTGACTGAAGCTTTCTTT.

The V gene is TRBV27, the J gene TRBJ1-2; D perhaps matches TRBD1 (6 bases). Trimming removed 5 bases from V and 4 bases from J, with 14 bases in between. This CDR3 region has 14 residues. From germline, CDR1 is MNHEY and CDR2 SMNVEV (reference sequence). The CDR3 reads CASSTSQGFYGYTF. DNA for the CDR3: TGTGCCAGCAGTACATCTCAGGGGTTCTATGGCTACACCTTC.

CDR3 residues: CASSELRGGNTIYF. CDR3 DNA: TGTGCCAGCAGTGAGTTACGGGGTGGAAACACCATATATTTT. The genes are TRBV2 and TRBJ1-3; no definite D call. The germline CDR1 and CDR2 sequences are SNHLY and FYNNEI. This CDR3 has 14 amino acids. V was cut by 3 bases and J by 3 bases, with 9 bases left in between.

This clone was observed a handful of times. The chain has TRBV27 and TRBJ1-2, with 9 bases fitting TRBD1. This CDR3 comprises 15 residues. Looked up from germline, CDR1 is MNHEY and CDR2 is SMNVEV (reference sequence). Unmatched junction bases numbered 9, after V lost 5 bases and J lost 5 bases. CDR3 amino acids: CASSPTGGWGYGYTF. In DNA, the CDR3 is TGTGCCAGCAGTCCGACAGGGGGTTGGGGGTATGGCTACACCTTC.

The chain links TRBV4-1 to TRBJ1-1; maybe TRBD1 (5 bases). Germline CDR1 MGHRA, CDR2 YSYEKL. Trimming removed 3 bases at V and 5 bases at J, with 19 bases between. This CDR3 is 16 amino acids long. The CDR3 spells CASSQPRSGYQTEAFF. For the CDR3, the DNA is TGCGCCAGCAGCCAGCCGAGATCAGGGTATCAAACTGAAGCTTTCTTT.

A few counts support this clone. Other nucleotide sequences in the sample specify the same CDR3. CDR3 nucleotide sequence: TGCGCCAGCAGCTTGTTTCAGGGGCGTAATTCACCCCTCCACTTT. It encodes CASSLFQGRNSPLHF. The rearrangement links TRBV5-1 to TRBJ1-6, with D perhaps TRBD1 (6 bases). Per the germline V gene, CDR1 is SGHRS and CDR2 is YFSETQ. CDR3 length equals 15 residues. Trimming took 1 base from V and 6 from J, leaving 11 bases between them.

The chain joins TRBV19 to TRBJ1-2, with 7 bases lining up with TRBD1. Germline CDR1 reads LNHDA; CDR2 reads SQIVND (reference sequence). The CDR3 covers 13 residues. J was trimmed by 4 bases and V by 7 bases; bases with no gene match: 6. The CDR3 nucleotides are TGTGCCAGTAATCCCGGACAGGTCTATGGCTACACCTTC. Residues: CASNPGQVYGYTF.

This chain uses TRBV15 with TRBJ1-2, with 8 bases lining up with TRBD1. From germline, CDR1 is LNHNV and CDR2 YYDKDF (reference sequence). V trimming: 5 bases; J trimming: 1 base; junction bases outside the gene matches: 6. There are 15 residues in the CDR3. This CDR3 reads CATSENRGNNYGYTF. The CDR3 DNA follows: TGTGCCACCAGCGAAAACAGGGGGAATAACTATGGCTACACCTTC.

CDR3 loop: CASSAGEDSYEQYF. As DNA, the CDR3 is TGTGCCAGCAGTGCGGGGGAGGACTCCTACGAGCAGTACTTC. The chain links TRBV6-1 to TRBJ2-7; D might be TRBD2 (6 bases). Germline V lookup: CDR1 MNHNS, CDR2 SASEGT. Trimming left V 4 bases short and J 0 bases short, with 10 bases between. CDR3 length: 14 amino acids.

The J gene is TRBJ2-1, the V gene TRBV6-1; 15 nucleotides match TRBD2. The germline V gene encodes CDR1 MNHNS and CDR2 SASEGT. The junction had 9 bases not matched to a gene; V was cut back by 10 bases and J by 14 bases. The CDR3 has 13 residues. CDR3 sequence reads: CAIRGTSGGQKFF. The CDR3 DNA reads TGTGCCATCAGGGGGACTAGCGGGGGGCAAAAGTTCTTC.

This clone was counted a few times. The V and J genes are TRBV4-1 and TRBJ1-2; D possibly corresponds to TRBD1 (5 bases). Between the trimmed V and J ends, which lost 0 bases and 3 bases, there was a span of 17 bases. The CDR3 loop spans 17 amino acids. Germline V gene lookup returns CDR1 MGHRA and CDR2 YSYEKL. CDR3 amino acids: CASSQDGSGGGHYGYTF. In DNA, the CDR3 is TGCGCCAGCAGCCAAGATGGATCCGGGGGGGGACACTATGGCTACACCTTC.

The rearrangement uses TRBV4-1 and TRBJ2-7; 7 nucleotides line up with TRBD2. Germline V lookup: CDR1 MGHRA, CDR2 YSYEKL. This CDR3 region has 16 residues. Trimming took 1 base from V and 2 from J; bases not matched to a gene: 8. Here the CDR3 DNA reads TGCGCCAGCAGCCAAGGGGTTGGACGGGGGGCCTACGAGCAGTACTTC. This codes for CASSQGVGRGAYEQYF.

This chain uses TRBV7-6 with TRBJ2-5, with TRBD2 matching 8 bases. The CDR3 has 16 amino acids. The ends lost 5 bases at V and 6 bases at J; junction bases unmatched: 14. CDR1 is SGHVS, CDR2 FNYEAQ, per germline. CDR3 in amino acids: CASSPLGGGQAQTQYF. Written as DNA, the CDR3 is TGTGCCAGCAGCCCCCTGGGCGGGGGGCAGGCGCAGACCCAGTACTTC.

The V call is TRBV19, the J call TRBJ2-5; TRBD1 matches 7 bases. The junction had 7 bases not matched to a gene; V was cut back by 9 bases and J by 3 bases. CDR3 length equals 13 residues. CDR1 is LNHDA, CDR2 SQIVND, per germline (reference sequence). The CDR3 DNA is TGTGCCAGGAACCGGGACAGAGAAGAGACCCAGTACTTC. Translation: CARNRDREETQYF.

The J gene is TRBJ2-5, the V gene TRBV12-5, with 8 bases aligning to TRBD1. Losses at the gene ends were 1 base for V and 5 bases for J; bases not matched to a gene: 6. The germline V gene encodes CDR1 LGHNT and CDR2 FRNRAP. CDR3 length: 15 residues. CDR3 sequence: CASGLGTGSFETQYF. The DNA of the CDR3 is TGTGCTAGTGGTTTGGGGACAGGGAGTTTCGAGACCCAGTACTTC.

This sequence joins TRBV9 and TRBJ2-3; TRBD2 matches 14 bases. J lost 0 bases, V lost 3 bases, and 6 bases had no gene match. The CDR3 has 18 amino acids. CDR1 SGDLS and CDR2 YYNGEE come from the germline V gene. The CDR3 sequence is CASSEGLAGGLSTDTQYF. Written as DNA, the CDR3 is TGTGCCAGCAGCGAAGGACTAGCGGGGGGTCTTAGCACAGATACGCAGTATTTT.

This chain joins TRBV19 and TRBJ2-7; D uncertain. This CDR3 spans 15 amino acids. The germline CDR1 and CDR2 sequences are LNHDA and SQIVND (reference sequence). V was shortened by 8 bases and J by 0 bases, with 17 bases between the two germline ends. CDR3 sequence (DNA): TGTGCCAGTTCCCCAAGGTCGACAAGCTCCTACGAGCAGTACTTC. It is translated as CASSPRSTSSYEQYF.

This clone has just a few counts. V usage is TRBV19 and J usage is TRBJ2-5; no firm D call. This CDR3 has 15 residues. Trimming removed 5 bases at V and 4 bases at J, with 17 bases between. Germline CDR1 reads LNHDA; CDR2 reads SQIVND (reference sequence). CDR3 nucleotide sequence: TGTGCCAGTAGTGCCAGGCCATCGCTCCGAGAGACCCAGTACTTC. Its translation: CASSARPSLRETQYF.

The chain's CDR3 is CASSQEGTGFAEAFF. Here the CDR3 DNA reads TGTGCCAGCAGCCAGGAAGGGACAGGGTTTGCTGAAGCTTTCTTT. The V call is TRBV28, the J call TRBJ1-1, with 9 positions matching TRBD1. The CDR3 is 15 amino acids. V shed 6 bases, J shed 6 bases, and the junction held 11 bases outside the gene matches. Germline CDR1 and CDR2: MDHEN and SYDVKM.

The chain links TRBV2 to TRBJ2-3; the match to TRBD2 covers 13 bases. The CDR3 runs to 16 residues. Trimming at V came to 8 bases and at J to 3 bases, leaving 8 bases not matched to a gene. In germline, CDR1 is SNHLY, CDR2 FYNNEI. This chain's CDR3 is CASPGTSGDPTDTQYF. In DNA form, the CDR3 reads TGTGCCAGCCCGGGGACTAGCGGGGATCCTACAGATACGCAGTATTTT.

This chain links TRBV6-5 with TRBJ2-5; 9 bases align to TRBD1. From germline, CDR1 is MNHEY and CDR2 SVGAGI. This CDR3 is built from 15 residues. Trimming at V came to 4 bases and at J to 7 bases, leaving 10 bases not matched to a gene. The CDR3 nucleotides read TGTGCCAGCAGTTTCCGGGACAGGGTCTCGGTGACCCAGTACTTC. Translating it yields CASSFRDRVSVTQYF.

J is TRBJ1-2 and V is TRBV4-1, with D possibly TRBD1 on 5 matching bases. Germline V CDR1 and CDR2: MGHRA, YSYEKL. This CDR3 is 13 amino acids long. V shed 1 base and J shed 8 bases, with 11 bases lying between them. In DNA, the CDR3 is TGCGCCAGCAGCCAAGTAGCAGGGCAAGGCTACACCTTC. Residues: CASSQVAGQGYTF.

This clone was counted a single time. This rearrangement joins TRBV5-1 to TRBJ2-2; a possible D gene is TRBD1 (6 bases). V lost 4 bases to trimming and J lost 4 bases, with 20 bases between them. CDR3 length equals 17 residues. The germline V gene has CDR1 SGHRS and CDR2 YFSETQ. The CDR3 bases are TGCGCCAGCAGCAACGACAGGCGCGGGTCATTCACCGGGGAGCTGTTTTTT. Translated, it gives CASSNDRRGSFTGELFF.

The CDR3 loop is CASSLFSGGGNEQFF. CDR3 in DNA: TGCGCCAGCAGCTTGTTCAGCGGGGGGGGCAATGAGCAGTTCTTC. This chain uses TRBV5-1 with TRBJ2-1; 10 bases are a match to TRBD2. J lost 6 bases, V lost 1 base, and 4 bases had no gene match. Germline V gene data show CDR1 as SGHRS and CDR2 as YFSETQ. CDR3 length: 15 residues.